This T cell receptor beta chain was recorded in a study of blood T cell repertoires in COVID-19. Study-level information: From the United States, Italy and Spain came samples of acute and convalescent COVID-19. The cDNA or gDNA used as material had been derived from T cells, B-cell-depleted T cells, or PBMCs.

In the original analysis: Researchers report that nucleated cell counts were estimated from reference gene primer amplification. This table comes from immunoSEQ multiplex PCR, and its TCRdb copy is limited to in-frame clones, with some not included. V, J and clone size derive from that table, while D and trimming were established from the DNA sequence. The table includes about 120,000 clones, around 91% detected once. V shed 0 bases and J 7 bases; nucleotides not matched to a gene: 9. Germline values: CDR1 LNHNV, CDR2 YYDKDF (reference sequence). The CDR3 loop spans 17 amino acids. Specimen: peripheral blood. V is TRBV15 and J is TRBJ2-1; 10 bases fit TRBD2. The receptor was derived from an older man with active or convalescent COVID-19. CDR3 residues: CATSREPPGLAVNEQFF. The CDR3 coding sequence is TGTGCCACCAGCAGAGAGCCCCCAGGACTAGCGGTTAATGAGCAGTTCTTC.